A selection of T cell receptor beta chains follows, all from one sample in a study of blood T cell repertoires in COVID-19. Libraries were prepared by immunoSEQ multiplex PCR; TCRdb keeps only in-frame clonotypes and omits some of them. The sample lists 150,000 to 200,000 clones; around 92% were seen once. What was sequenced was peripheral blood. The receptors here all came from a man aged 25-40 years with COVID-19, enrolled during active disease. Both conserved end residues are part of each CDR3. D genes are given only for firm matches. For some rows the clone size is stated as once, few or many, or as a class when expanded; others skip it.

v_gene,d_gene,len,j_gene,abundance,CDR3nt,CDR3aa
TRBV4-1,NA,15,TRBJ2-4,NA,TGCGCCAGCAGCCCTACCACGGGGTCCAAAAACATTCAGTACTTC,CASSPTTGSKNIQYF
TRBV6-4,TRBD1,14,TRBJ1-2,once,TGTGCCAGCAGCTCTCTACAGGGGACCGGTGGCTACACCTTC,CASSSLQGTGGYTF
TRBV5-4,TRBD1,15,TRBJ1-1,NA,TGTGCCAGCAGCTCCATCGGACAGGGGAACACTGAAGCTTTCTTT,CASSSIGQGNTEAFF
TRBV6-2/TRBV6-3,TRBD1,17,TRBJ2-7,NA,TGTGCCAGCAGTTCCACCCCTGGGACAGCCACCGCTTACGAGCAGTACTTC,CASSSTPGTATAYEQYF
TRBV28,TRBD2,15,TRBJ2-7,NA,TGTGCCAGCAGTTTATTAGCGGGAGCACTCTACGAGCAGTACTTC,CASSLLAGALYEQYF
TRBV28,NA,17,TRBJ2-7,NA,TGTGCCAGCAGTTCCCCACCCCAGACGGGAAATTCCTACGAGCAGTACTTC,CASSSPPQTGNSYEQYF
TRBV18,TRBD2,19,TRBJ2-1,NA,TGTGCCAGCTCACCACAGGCACTAGCGGGACGTAGCTCCTACAATGAGCAGTTCTTC,CASSPQALAGRSSYNEQFF
TRBV6-1,NA,12,TRBJ1-5,NA,TGTGCCAGCAGTTCCCCCCAGTTGCCCCAGCATTTT,CASSSPQLPQHF
TRBV6-1,NA,13,TRBJ2-2,NA,TGTGCCAGCAGTGATCCAGGGCCCGGGGAGCTGTTTTTT,CASSDPGPGELFF
TRBV6-2/TRBV6-3,TRBD1,17,TRBJ2-1,once,TGTGCCAGCAGTTACTCGAGACACAGGGGGCTTAACAATGAGCAGTTCTTC,CASSYSRHRGLNNEQFF
TRBV11-2,TRBD2,17,TRBJ2-3,once,TGTGCCAGCAGCTTAGGGACTAGCGGGAGGGCCACAGATACGCAGTATTTT,CASSLGTSGRATDTQYF
TRBV7-2,TRBD1,16,TRBJ1-2,NA,TGTGCCAGCACCTACAGGGGGGCCCTACCCCTTTATGGCTACACCTTC,CASTYRGALPLYGYTF
TRBV27,TRBD2,13,TRBJ2-1,NA,TGTGCCAGCAGTTTTGGAGCGGGAGTAGGGCAGTTCTTC,CASSFGAGVGQFF
TRBV27,NA,13,TRBJ1-5,NA,TGTGCCAGCAGTTCCAGGGGAAGTCAGCCCCAGCATTTT,CASSSRGSQPQHF
TRBV14,NA,15,TRBJ2-7,NA,TGTGCCAGCAGCTCATCAGGGTACCGGTACTGGAAGCAGTACTTC,CASSSSGYRYWKQYF
TRBV7-3,TRBD1,15,TRBJ1-1,NA,TGTGCCAGCAGCTCGCGGACAGGGGAAGGCACTGAAGCTTTCTTT,CASSSRTGEGTEAFF
TRBV30,TRBD1,13,TRBJ2-2,few,TGTGCCTGGAGTTCTACAGGGGCCGGGGAGCTGTTTTTT,CAWSSTGAGELFF